The rows below give T cell receptor beta chains drawn from one sample of a study of blood T cell repertoires in COVID-19. Here immunoSEQ multiplex PCR was the method, and the copy in TCRdb shows in-frame clones only, minus some. The data contain some 250,000 clones, more than 70% of them seen just once; the ten biggest clones take up just over 8.5%. The specimen was peripheral blood. The origin of the receptors is a man in his forties with active or convalescent COVID-19. The CDR3 runs from the conserved cysteine through the conserved F or W. The D gene is left open where the match is weak. Some rows have no size entry. The others give once, few or many, or a class for an expanded clone.

abundance,v_gene,j_gene,d_gene,CDR3aa,CDR3nt
-,TRBV11-3,TRBJ1-1,-,CASGTGFQATEAFF,TGTGCCAGCGGAACAGGGTTTCAAGCCACTGAAGCTTTCTTT
-,TRBV28,TRBJ1-4,TRBD1,CASRRDRGLEKLFF,TGTGCCAGCAGGAGGGACAGGGGGCTTGAAAAACTGTTTTTT
-,TRBV25-1,TRBJ1-1,-,CASMGGEAFF,TGTGCCAGCATGGGGGGGGAAGCTTTCTTT
-,TRBV4-2,TRBJ1-4,-,CASSQESQGEKLFF,TGTGCCAGCAGCCAAGAATCCCAGGGCGAAAAACTGTTTTTT
-,TRBV3-1/TRBV3-2,TRBJ1-1,TRBD1,CASSQDLGTGAPWGTEAFF,TGTGCCAGCAGCCAAGATTTGGGAACAGGGGCCCCGTGGGGCACTGAAGCTTTCTTT
-,TRBV24-1,TRBJ2-1,TRBD1,CATRDRGISNEQFF,TGTGCCACCAGGGACAGGGGTATTAGTAATGAGCAGTTCTTC
-,TRBV5-1,TRBJ1-5,TRBD1,CATRLGTGSSQPQHF,TGCGCCACGCGCCTCGGGACAGGGTCTTCTCAGCCCCAGCATTTT
-,TRBV24-1,TRBJ1-1,-,CATSGAGTNTEAFF,TGTGCCACCAGTGGGGCGGGGACGAACACTGAAGCTTTCTTT
-,TRBV24-1,TRBJ1-2,-,CATSDATGNGYTF,TGTGCCACCAGTGATGCGACAGGTAATGGCTACACCTTC
-,TRBV27,TRBJ1-3,-,CASSFNAPGYSGNTIYF,TGTGCCAGCAGTTTCAACGCCCCAGGGTACTCTGGAAACACCATATATTTT
-,TRBV28,TRBJ1-5,-,CASGRNQPQHF,TGTGCCAGCGGCAGAAATCAGCCCCAGCATTTT
-,TRBV12-5,TRBJ1-6,TRBD1,CASGSGTGGRSPLHF,TGTGCTAGTGGCTCCGGGACAGGGGGCAGATCACCCCTCCACTTT
-,TRBV7-3,TRBJ2-3,TRBD1,CASSFGQVKDTQYF,TGTGCCAGCAGCTTTGGACAGGTTAAAGATACGCAGTATTTT
-,TRBV24-1,TRBJ2-1,-,CATSFQSGYEQFF,TGTGCCACCAGTTTCCAATCGGGATATGAGCAGTTCTTC
-,TRBV7-8,TRBJ2-3,-,CASRGGADTQYF,TGTGCCAGTCGGGGCGGGGCAGATACGCAGTATTTT
-,TRBV9,TRBJ2-2,TRBD2,CASSVEAGGRGGELFF,TGTGCCAGCAGCGTAGAAGCGGGGGGCCGCGGCGGGGAGCTGTTTTTT
once,TRBV2,TRBJ2-5,TRBD2,CASRALAGRGETQYF,TGTGCCAGCAGAGCACTAGCGGGACGCGGAGAGACCCAGTACTTC
-,TRBV7-2,TRBJ1-5,TRBD1,CASSLGDSSNQPQHF,TGTGCCAGCAGCTTAGGGGACAGCAGCAATCAGCCCCAGCATTTT
few,TRBV6-5,TRBJ2-7,-,CASVRTGDRYEQYF,TGTGCCAGCGTCAGGACGGGCGACAGGTACGAGCAGTACTTC
-,TRBV10-1,TRBJ1-4,TRBD1,CASSRYRGSGNEKLFF,TGCGCCAGCAGTCGATACAGGGGATCGGGTAATGAAAAACTGTTTTTT
-,TRBV2,TRBJ1-2,TRBD1,CASSGQGASGGYTF,TGTGCCAGCAGTGGACAGGGGGCGTCTGGCGGCTACACCTTC
-,TRBV19,TRBJ2-7,TRBD2,CASSAPGGGSYEQYF,TGTGCCAGTAGTGCCCCCGGCGGGGGGAGCTACGAGCAGTACTTC
-,TRBV18,TRBJ2-1,TRBD2,CASSPGLGGYTEQFF,TGTGCCAGCTCACCCGGACTAGGAGGGTACACTGAGCAGTTCTTC
-,TRBV6-5,TRBJ2-7,TRBD1,CASSGTGPLIEQYF,TGTGCCAGCAGCGGGACAGGGCCACTGATAGAGCAGTACTTC
few,TRBV5-1,TRBJ2-3,-,CASSLGSLGPTDTQYF,TGCGCCAGCAGCTTGGGGTCCTTGGGGCCCACAGATACGCAGTATTTT
-,TRBV24-1,TRBJ1-1,-,CATSDSGERLTFF,TGTGCCACCAGTGATTCGGGGGAGAGGCTGACTTTCTTT
-,TRBV21-1,TRBJ2-7,-,CASSSKGYWRGDHREQYF,TGTGCCAGCTCTTCAAAGGGTTATTGGCGGGGGGATCATCGCGAGCAGTACTTC
-,TRBV29-1,TRBJ1-2,-,CSHRGVGGYTF,TGCAGCCACCGGGGGGTAGGGGGCTACACCTTC
-,TRBV5-5,TRBJ2-1,TRBD2,CASSLGLGGAGGPGEQFF,TGTGCCAGCAGCTTGGGCCTCGGGGGAGCGGGAGGGCCAGGTGAGCAGTTCTTC
-,TRBV11-3,TRBJ1-2,TRBD1,CASGETGIHGYTF,TGTGCCAGCGGGGAGACAGGGATCCATGGCTACACCTTC
-,TRBV7-8,TRBJ1-3,TRBD1,CASSAYRFGTGGKTSGNTIYF,TGTGCCAGCAGCGCCTATAGGTTCGGGACAGGGGGAAAGACCTCTGGAAACACCATATATTTT
many,TRBV27,TRBJ2-2,-,CASSPLNTGELFF,TGTGCCAGCAGTCCCCTAAACACCGGGGAGCTGTTTTTT
-,TRBV5-5,TRBJ2-1,TRBD2,CASSFDGASGARRIQFF,TGTGCCAGCAGCTTTGATGGGGCTAGCGGGGCCCGCCGGATTCAGTTCTTC
-,TRBV13,TRBJ1-2,-,CASSLSGTVITPPYGYTF,TGTGCCAGCAGCTTAAGCGGAACGGTCATTACTCCCCCTTATGGCTACACCTTC
-,TRBV19,TRBJ2-3,-,CASTSAGSPQNTQYF,TGTGCCAGTACCTCAGCGGGCTCCCCACAGAATACGCAGTATTTT
-,TRBV9,TRBJ2-7,-,CASSVGPDGRGQYF,TGTGCCAGCAGCGTAGGACCCGATGGGCGTGGGCAGTACTTC
-,TRBV6-5,TRBJ1-2,-,CASSYSGGLKYGYTF,TGTGCCAGCAGTTACTCGGGAGGGCTCAAGTATGGCTACACCTTC
-,TRBV19,TRBJ2-2,TRBD2,CASSMGSGRYSGELFF,TGTGCCAGTAGTATGGGTAGCGGGAGATATTCCGGGGAGCTGTTTTTT
-,TRBV2,TRBJ2-2,-,CASRDTYTGELFF,TGTGCCAGTCGGGACACTTACACCGGGGAGCTGTTTTTT
-,TRBV5-4,TRBJ1-1,TRBD1,CASSRDKGQGHVTEAFF,TGTGCCAGCAGCCGGGATAAAGGACAGGGTCATGTCACTGAAGCTTTCTTT
few,TRBV6-6,TRBJ2-2,-,CASSYPQGLGELFF,TGTGCCAGCAGTTACCCACAGGGTTTAGGGGAGCTGTTTTTT
-,TRBV6-7,TRBJ2-3,-,CASSSGGLVYTDTQYF,TGTGCCAGCAGCTCTGGAGGGCTGGTCTACACAGATACGCAGTATTTT
-,TRBV5-1,TRBJ1-2,-,CASSLGEGIYGYTF,TGCGCCAGCAGCTTGGGAGAGGGTATCTATGGCTACACCTTC
-,TRBV12-3/TRBV12-4,TRBJ2-7,-,CASRQTYEQYF,TGTGCCAGCAGGCAGACCTACGAGCAGTACTTC
-,TRBV5-5,TRBJ1-4,TRBD1,CASSLAPGQRKTNEKLFF,TGTGCCAGCAGCTTGGCGCCGGGACAGAGGAAAACTAATGAAAAACTGTTTTTT
-,TRBV19,TRBJ1-2,-,CAIADRTYGYTF,TGTGCCATTGCCGACAGGACCTATGGCTACACCTTC
-,TRBV19,TRBJ1-2,-,CASSTYPYGYTF,TGTGCCAGTAGCACTTACCCATATGGCTACACCTTC
-,TRBV9,TRBJ1-2,-,CASSPSEGRSGGYTF,TGTGCCAGCAGCCCCTCGGAGGGGAGATCGGGGGGCTACACCTTC
-,TRBV9,TRBJ2-2,TRBD2,CASSVAGGFTGELFF,TGTGCCAGCAGCGTAGCGGGGGGGTTCACCGGGGAGCTGTTTTTT
-,TRBV24-1,TRBJ2-1,TRBD2,CATSDPTSGIYNEQFF,TGTGCCACCAGTGATCCGACTAGCGGGATCTACAATGAGCAGTTCTTC
few,TRBV5-6,TRBJ1-2,-,CASLHSAGRGYTF,TGTGCCAGCCTTCACAGTGCTGGTCGGGGCTACACCTTC
-,TRBV18,TRBJ2-7,TRBD2,CASSGGGYEQYF,TGTGCCAGCTCTGGCGGGGGGTACGAGCAGTACTTC